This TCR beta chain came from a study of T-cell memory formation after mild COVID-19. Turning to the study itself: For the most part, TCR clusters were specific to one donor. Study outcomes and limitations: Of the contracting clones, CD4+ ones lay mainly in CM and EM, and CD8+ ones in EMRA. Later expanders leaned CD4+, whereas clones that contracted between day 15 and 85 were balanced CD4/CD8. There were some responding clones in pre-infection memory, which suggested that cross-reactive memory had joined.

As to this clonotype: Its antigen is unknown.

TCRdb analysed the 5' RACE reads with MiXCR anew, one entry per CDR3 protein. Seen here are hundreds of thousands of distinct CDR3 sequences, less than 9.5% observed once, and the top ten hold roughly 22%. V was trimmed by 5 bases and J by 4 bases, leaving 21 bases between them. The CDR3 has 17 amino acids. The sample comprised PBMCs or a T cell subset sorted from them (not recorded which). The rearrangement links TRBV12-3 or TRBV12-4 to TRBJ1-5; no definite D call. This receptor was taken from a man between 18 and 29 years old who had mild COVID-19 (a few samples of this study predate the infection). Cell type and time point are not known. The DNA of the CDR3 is TGTGCCAGCAGTGGGTCCCGAAGGGTCGCTGGTAATCAGCCCCAGCATTTT. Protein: CASSGSRRVAGNQPQHF.